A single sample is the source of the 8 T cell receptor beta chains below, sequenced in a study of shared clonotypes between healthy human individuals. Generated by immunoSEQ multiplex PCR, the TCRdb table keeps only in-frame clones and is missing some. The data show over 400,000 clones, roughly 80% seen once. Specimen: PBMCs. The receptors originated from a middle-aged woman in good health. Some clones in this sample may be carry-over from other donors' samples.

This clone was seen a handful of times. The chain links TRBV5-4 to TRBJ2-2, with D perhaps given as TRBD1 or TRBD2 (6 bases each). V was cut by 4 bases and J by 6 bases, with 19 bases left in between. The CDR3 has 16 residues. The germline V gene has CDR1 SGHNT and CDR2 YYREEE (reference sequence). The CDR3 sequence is CASSPGGQGVSGELFF. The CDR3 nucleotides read TGTGCCAGCAGCCCCGGGGGACAAGGGGTATCCGGGGAGCTGTTTTTT.

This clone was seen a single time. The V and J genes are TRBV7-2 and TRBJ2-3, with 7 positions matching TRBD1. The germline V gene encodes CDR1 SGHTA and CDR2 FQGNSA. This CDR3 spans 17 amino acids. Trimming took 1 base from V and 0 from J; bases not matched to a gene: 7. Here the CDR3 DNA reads TGTGCCAGCAGCTTAGAACACGGGACAGAAAGCACAGATACGCAGTATTTT. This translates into CASSLEHGTESTDTQYF.

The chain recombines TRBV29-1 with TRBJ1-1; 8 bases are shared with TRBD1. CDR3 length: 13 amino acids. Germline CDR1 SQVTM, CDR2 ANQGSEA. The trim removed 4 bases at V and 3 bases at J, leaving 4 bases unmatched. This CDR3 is CSVGRGPDTEAFF. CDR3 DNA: TGCAGCGTTGGCAGGGGGCCGGACACTGAAGCTTTCTTT.

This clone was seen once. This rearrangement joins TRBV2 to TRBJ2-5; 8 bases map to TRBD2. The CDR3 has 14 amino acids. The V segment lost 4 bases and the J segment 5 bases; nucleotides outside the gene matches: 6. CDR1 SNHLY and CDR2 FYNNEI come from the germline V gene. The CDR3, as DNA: TGTGCCAGCAGTGTGATAGCGGGATTGGAGACCCAGTACTTC. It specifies CASSVIAGLETQYF.

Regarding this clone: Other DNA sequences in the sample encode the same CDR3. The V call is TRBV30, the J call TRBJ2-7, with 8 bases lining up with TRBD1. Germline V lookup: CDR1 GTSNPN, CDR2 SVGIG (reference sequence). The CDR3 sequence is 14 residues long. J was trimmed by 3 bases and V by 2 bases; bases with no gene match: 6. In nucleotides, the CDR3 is TGTGCCTGGAGTATGCGCGGACAGGGCTACGAGCAGTACTTC. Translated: CAWSMRGQGYEQYF.

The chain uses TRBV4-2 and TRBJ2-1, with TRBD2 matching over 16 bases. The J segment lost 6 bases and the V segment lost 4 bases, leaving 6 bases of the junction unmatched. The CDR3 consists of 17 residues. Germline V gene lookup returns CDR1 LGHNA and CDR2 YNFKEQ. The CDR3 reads CASSPPGLAGGRNEQFF. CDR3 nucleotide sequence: TGTGCCAGCAGCCCACCGGGACTAGCGGGAGGGCGCAATGAGCAGTTCTTC.

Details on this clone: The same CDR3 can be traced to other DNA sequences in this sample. CDR3 loop: CASSPPGQGDNQPQHF. The CDR3 DNA sequence: TGTGCCAGCTCACCACCGGGCCAGGGGGACAATCAGCCCCAGCATTTT. This rearrangement joins TRBV18 to TRBJ1-5; 7 bases agree with TRBD1. V shed 0 bases, J shed 3 bases, and the junction held 5 bases outside the gene matches. Per the germline V gene, CDR1 is KGHSH and CDR2 is LQKENI. The CDR3 is 16 amino acids. The whole variable domain, filled in from reference TRBV18 and TRBJ1-5, reads NAGVMQNPRHLVRRRGQEARLRCSPMKGHSHVYWYRQLPEEGLKFMVYLQKENIIDESGMPKERFSAEFPKEGPSILRIQQVVRGDSAAYFCASSPPGQGDNQPQHFGDGTRLSIL.

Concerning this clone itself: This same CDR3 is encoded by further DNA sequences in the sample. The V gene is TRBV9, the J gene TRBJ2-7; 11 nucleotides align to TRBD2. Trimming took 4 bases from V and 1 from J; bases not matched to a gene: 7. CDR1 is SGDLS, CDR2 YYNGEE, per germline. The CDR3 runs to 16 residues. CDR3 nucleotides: TGTGCCAGCAGCCCCAGGGTAGCGGGAGGGTCCTACGAGCAGTACTTC. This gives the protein CASSPRVAGGSYEQYF.